This entry lists 15 T cell receptor beta chains sequenced from one sample in a study of blood T cell repertoires in COVID-19. The table came from immunoSEQ multiplex PCR; TCRdb's copy has only in-frame clones and leaves some out. The table has fewer than 250,000 clones, over 70% seen once. Material for sequencing was peripheral blood. These receptors came from a man aged 50-60 years with active or convalescent COVID-19.

The chain employs TRBV28 and TRBJ2-1, with D tentatively TRBD1 (6 bases). Germline V lookup: CDR1 MDHEN, CDR2 SYDVKM. The CDR3 totals 14 residues. V lost 8 bases and J 5 bases, leaving 16 bases between the germline ends. Here the CDR3 reads CASRVQQGNNEQFF. CDR3 bases: TGTGCCAGCCGGGTTCAACAGGGCAACAATGAGCAGTTCTTC.

DNA of the CDR3: TGCGCCAGCAGCCAGGGGACAGCGCGCTCTGGAAACACCATATATTTT. It is translated as CASSQGTARSGNTIYF. J is TRBJ1-3 and V is TRBV4-1; 7 nucleotides agree with TRBD1. CDR3 length: 16 amino acids. The J segment lost 0 bases and the V segment lost 3 bases, leaving 5 bases of the junction unmatched. Germline V gives CDR1 MGHRA, CDR2 YSYEKL.

This chain uses TRBV19 with TRBJ1-4; D gene ambiguous. Germline V gene sequence: CDR1 LNHDA, CDR2 SQIVND (reference sequence). This CDR3 region has 15 residues. Trimming removed 5 bases from V and 5 bases from J, with 15 bases in between. The CDR3 here is CASSVVGSLNEKLFF. CDR3 nucleotide sequence: TGTGCCAGTAGTGTCGTTGGTAGTTTGAATGAAAAACTGTTTTTT.

The V gene is TRBV4-1, the J gene TRBJ2-5; D is possibly TRBD2 (6 bases). There are 14 residues in the CDR3. V lost 4 bases and J lost 4, with 13 bases in between. From germline, CDR1 is MGHRA and CDR2 YSYEKL. CDR3 bases: TGCGCCAGCAGCCTTGGGACTGGGGTAGAGACCCAGTACTTC. Translation gives CASSLGTGVETQYF.

V and J are TRBV27 and TRBJ1-2, with D unclear. Germline lookup yields CDR1 MNHEY and CDR2 SMNVEV (reference sequence). Trimming cost V 7 bases and J 1 base, with 16 bases left between them. The CDR3 loop spans 15 amino acids. The CDR3 here is CASTPLGSGNYGYTF. The CDR3 DNA reads as TGTGCCAGCACCCCTTTGGGTAGCGGTAACTATGGCTACACCTTC.

V usage is TRBV13 and J usage is TRBJ2-7; 7 nucleotides line up with TRBD2. Germline-derived CDR1 and CDR2 are PRHDT and FYEKMQ (reference sequence). This CDR3 spans 16 amino acids. With 3 bases clipped from V and 4 bases from J, the junction kept 12 bases outside the gene matches. CDR3 sequence reads: CASSFTTREPPYEQYF. Written as DNA, the CDR3 is TGTGCCAGCAGCTTTACCACGCGGGAGCCACCTTACGAGCAGTACTTC.

The genes are TRBV19 and TRBJ2-1; TRBD2 might be the D (5 bases). The CDR3 loop spans 15 amino acids. The V gene lost 3 bases and the J gene lost 5 bases, with 14 bases spanning the gap. Per germline, CDR1 LNHDA and CDR2 SQIVND (reference sequence). The DNA of the CDR3 is TGTGCCAGTAGTATTGCGGGTACTCAACACAATGAGCAGTTCTTC. Its protein product is CASSIAGTQHNEQFF.

A remark on this clone: Other DNA sequences in the same sample also yield this CDR3. The rearrangement uses TRBV6-5 and TRBJ1-5; D is undetermined. Germline loops: CDR1 MNHEY, CDR2 SVGAGI. The CDR3 is 14 amino acids. The V and J ends lost 0 bases and 0 bases respectively, with 3 bases between them. The CDR3 coding sequence is TGTGCCAGCAGTTACTCGAGTAGCAATCAGCCCCAGCATTTT. Translated: CASSYSSSNQPQHF.

The V call is TRBV5-1, the J call TRBJ1-4; D gene uncertain. Trimming took 3 bases from V and 4 from J, leaving 16 bases between them. CDR3 length equals 16 residues. The germline CDR1 and CDR2 sequences are SGHRS and YFSETQ. The chain's CDR3 is CASSSTNPAGNEKLFF. CDR3 nucleotides: TGCGCCAGCAGCTCGACAAACCCCGCGGGTAATGAAAAACTGTTTTTT.

The V gene is TRBV6-2 or TRBV6-3, the J gene TRBJ2-7; 8 bases are a match to TRBD1. This CDR3 region has 14 residues. V dropped 6 bases and J dropped 4; count of bases not matched to a gene: 8. Germline V CDR1 and CDR2: MNHEY, SVGEGT. The CDR3 nucleotides are TGTGCCAGCAGCCCATCAGGGGGCAGGTACGAGCAGTACTTC. This translates into CASSPSGGRYEQYF.

The genes are TRBV30 and TRBJ1-2; maybe TRBD1 (5 bases). The V end was cut by 8 bases, the J end by 0 bases, with 13 bases between. The CDR3 totals 13 residues. Germline CDR1 is GTSNPN and CDR2 is SVGIG (reference sequence). The CDR3 nucleotides are TGTGCCGGATACAGGAAGACTAACTATGGCTACACCTTC. Protein sequence: CAGYRKTNYGYTF.

This clone is a singleton in its sample. The V gene is TRBV18, the J gene TRBJ1-2; weak D call: TRBD1 (6 bases). V was cut by 3 bases and J by 4 bases, with 15 bases left in between. The CDR3 covers 15 residues. The germline gives CDR1 KGHSH, CDR2 LQKENI. CDR3 DNA: TGTGCCAGCTCACCCGCTGAGGGGGGGAGCTATGGCTACACCTTC. Protein sequence: CASSPAEGGSYGYTF.

This sequence joins TRBV11-3 and TRBJ2-7; TRBD1 aligns across 7 bases. Germline CDR1 and CDR2: SGHNT and YENEEA. The CDR3 loop spans 15 amino acids. V shed 5 bases, J shed 0 bases, and the junction held 7 bases outside the gene matches. The CDR3 protein is CASSPRQGSSYEQYF. The CDR3 DNA reads TGTGCCAGCAGCCCTAGACAGGGTAGCTCCTACGAGCAGTACTTC.

V and J are TRBV12-2 and TRBJ2-1; the table's D call TRBD1 went unverified against the DNA. TRBV12-2 represents a pseudogene. There are 18 residues in the CDR3. CDR3 loop: CASRLFAPRTGGYNEQFF. CDR3 coding DNA: TGTGCAAGTCGCTTATTTGCTCCGCGGACAGGGGGCTACAATGAGCAGTTCTTC.

The chain uses TRBV27 and TRBJ1-1, with 7 bases that match TRBD1. Germline CDR1 and CDR2: MNHEY and SMNVEV (reference sequence). The J segment lost 3 bases and the V segment lost 10 bases, leaving 5 bases of the junction unmatched. CDR3 length equals 12 residues. CDR3 bases: TGTGCCACCAGACAGGGATACACTGAAGCTTTCTTT. Encoded protein: CATRQGYTEAFF.